This note documents a single TCR beta chain sequence. As yet, its antigen is unknown. V dropped 1 base and J dropped 0 bases, with 7 bases sitting between them. This CDR3 contains 15 residues. Germline V gene data show CDR1 as KGHSH and CDR2 as LQKENI. The sample comes from a study of cytomegalovirus exposure and HLA in healthy donors. Study outcomes and limitations: Analysis performed later found 16,951 TCR beta sequences associated with HLA alleles at 0.05 false discovery rate. In a later analysis, parvovirus B19, influenza, CMV and Epstein-Barr virus appeared linked to several top co-occurrence clusters. In vitro data verified three CMV-associated chains as specific for CMV antigens. An ancestry cluster, one associated with Asian ancestry, reportedly showed fewer N-insertions than the approximately 700-donor mean in a later analysis.

The PCR ran on 60 Vbeta and 13 Jbeta primers. The data were produced by immunoSEQ multiplex PCR, yet TCRdb's version contains in-frame clones alone and is incomplete. Of about 200,000 clones in the sample, more than 75% are singletons; the top ten hold about 0.36%. The clonotype comes from a male donor in good health and CMV-seropositive. The sequenced material came from PBMCs. This rearrangement joins TRBV18 to TRBJ2-1, with D uncertain. This CDR3 reads CASSPQPSSYNEQFF. The CDR3, as DNA: TGTGCCAGCTCACCACAACCGAGCTCCTACAATGAGCAGTTCTTC. Variable domain in full (rest from reference TRBV18 and TRBJ2-1): NAGVMQNPRHLVRRRGQEARLRCSPMKGHSHVYWYRQLPEEGLKFMVYLQKENIIDESGMPKERFSAEFPKEGPSILRIQQVVRGDSAAYFCASSPQPSSYNEQFFGPGTRLTVL.